Presented here are 5 T cell receptor gamma chains from one specimen sequenced in a study of gamma delta lymphoproliferative disorders and STAT genes. PBMCs from patients and controls supplied the genomic DNA for sequencing. TCRdb re-processed the multiplex PCR reads via CATT. The table records thousands of gamma-chain clones, about 7% of them present only once. The specimen was blood. The source of these receptors is a human donor in good health.

Only a few counts were recorded for this clone. The chain couples TRGV10 to TRGJP1. TCRdb records no J gene; here it was assigned by comparing the DNA to germline. TRGV10 is noted as an ORF with a role that remains uncertain. The CDR3 runs to 12 residues. V lost 14 bases and J lost 0; bases outside the gene matches: 4. CDR3 in amino acids: CASYTTGWFKIF. CDR3 coding DNA: TGTGCTTCCTATACCACTGGTTGGTTCAAGATATTT.

This clone was recorded at least ten times. The rearrangement joins TRGV10 to TRGJ1 or TRGJ2. Germline matching of the DNA provided the J gene here, since TCRdb leaves it blank. TRGV10 counts as an open reading frame of uncertain function. There are 19 residues in the CDR3. The trim removed 8 bases at V and 5 bases at J, leaving 28 bases unmatched. As DNA, the CDR3 is TGTGCTGCGTGGGATTATAAGTTCGGGGGACCCGAGATTGATTATAAGAAACTCTTT. Its translation is CAAWDYKFGGPEIDYKKLF.

This clone is classed as medium-sized (0.01 to 0.1%). The DNA is omitted, as the CDR3 cannot be located on it reliably, and the CDR3 follows TCRdb's listing. V gene TRGV11 was called; the J gene was not. TRGV11 is placed among ORFs of uncertain function. A total of 17 residues make up the CDR3, ends included. CDR3 protein: CTTVPAGLGTSDWIKTF.

By frequency in the sample, this clone is medium-sized. The chain carries TRGV10 and TRGJP2. TCRdb gives no J gene; it was assigned here by matching the DNA to germline. TRGV10 is annotated as an ORF whose role is uncertain. J lost 1 base, V lost 8 bases, and 11 bases had no gene match. The CDR3 is 16 residues long. CDR3 region: CAAWAWPFSSDWIKTF. The CDR3 DNA reads TGTGCTGCGTGGGCCTGGCCATTTAGTAGTGATTGGATCAAGACGTTT.

This clone qualifies as medium-sized. No DNA is shown, since the ends of the CDR3 on it are uncertain; the CDR3 is the one TCRdb lists. Called V gene: TRGV11; the J gene was not called. TRGV11 counts as an open reading frame of uncertain function. The CDR3 sequence runs 19 residues, both termini included. CDR3: CTTVPAGLGTELGKKIKVF.